This entry lists 4 T cell receptor beta chains sequenced from one sample in a study of PD-L1 blockade in urothelial cancer (dated by TCRdb to the late 2010s). The library was obtained by the immunoSEQ multiplex PCR assay. TCRdb retrieved this table from immuneACCESS and kept in-frame rearrangements only. Not all clones are present; in checked studies, unresolved V genes account for under half, and no reason is known for the remainder. For this sample there are about 51,000 clones; about 86% appear just once. 16% of the sample rests with the top ten. The material was PBMCs, obtained around atezolizumab (anti-PD-L1) treatment. The receptors shown here come from a man aged 60 to 75 with urothelial cancer.

V and J are TRBV11-3 and TRBJ2-3; 8 nucleotides match TRBD2. The CDR3 runs to 15 residues. The J segment lost 4 bases and the V segment lost 7 bases, leaving 10 bases of the junction unmatched. Germline CDR1 is SGHNT and CDR2 is YENEEA. The CDR3 region has the DNA TGTGCCAGCACCCTGATTAGCGGGACCGCAGATACGCAGTATTTT. It is translated as CASTLISGTADTQYF.

This CDR3 reads CASRGGLAGVTEQYF. The CDR3 nucleotides are TGTGCCAGCAGAGGGGGACTAGCGGGAGTGACCGAGCAGTACTTC. This sequence joins TRBV2 and TRBJ2-7; 14 nucleotides line up with TRBD2. This CDR3 has 15 residues. Germline trimming cut 6 bases from V and 6 bases from J; bases unmatched to any gene: 7. CDR1 and CDR2 (germline): SNHLY, FYNNEI.

This chain links TRBV19 with TRBJ2-1, with D perhaps matching TRBD2 (6 bases). The CDR3 length is 14 residues. Germline V gene sequence: CDR1 LNHDA, CDR2 SQIVND (reference sequence). Trimming shortened V by 2 bases and J by 6 bases, and 11 bases separated the two germline ends. CDR3 residues: CASSITGRPNEQFF. Written as DNA, the CDR3 is TGTGCCAGTAGTATAACCGGGAGACCCAATGAGCAGTTCTTC.

The chain employs TRBV27 and TRBJ2-1, with 10 bases identical to TRBD2. The CDR3 is made up of 17 amino acids. Germline V lookup: CDR1 MNHEY, CDR2 SMNVEV (reference sequence). The ends lost 4 bases at V and 0 bases at J; junction bases unmatched: 6. CDR3: CASSSRTSGHSYNEQFF. CDR3 DNA sequence: TGTGCCAGCAGTTCCCGGACTAGCGGACACTCCTACAATGAGCAGTTCTTC.